Below, 25 T cell receptor beta chains from the same sample are listed, as sequenced in a study of blood T cell repertoires in COVID-19. Here immunoSEQ multiplex PCR was the method, and the copy in TCRdb shows in-frame clones only, minus some. Of under 300,000 clones listed, about 83% were seen once; the top ten hold less than 6.5%. Material: peripheral blood. Receptor source: a human donor in a cohort sampled during active COVID-19.

In this sample, this clone turned up once. The chain uses TRBV6-5 and TRBJ1-4; the match to TRBD1 covers 9 bases. The CDR3 runs to 14 residues. Unmatched junction bases numbered 3, after V lost 2 bases and J lost 8 bases. Germline-derived CDR1 and CDR2 are MNHEY and SVGAGI. The CDR3 sequence is CASSYRDRDEKLFF. Written as DNA, the CDR3 is TGTGCCAGCAGTTACCGGGACAGGGACGAAAAACTGTTTTTT.

J is TRBJ2-7 and V is TRBV25-1; 11 bases match TRBD1. This CDR3 has 16 residues. V trimming: 7 bases; J trimming: 2 bases; junction bases outside the gene matches: 10. From germline, CDR1 is MGHDK and CDR2 SYGVNS. CDR3 sequence reads: CASISAPGQGAYEQYF. Written as DNA, the CDR3 is TGTGCCAGCATCTCCGCCCCGGGACAGGGGGCCTACGAGCAGTACTTC.

This clone appeared a single time. This sequence joins TRBV12-5 and TRBJ1-1; D remains ambiguous. V lost 3 bases to trimming and J lost 5 bases, with 4 bases between them. The germline CDR1 and CDR2 sequences are LGHNT and FRNRAP. CDR3 length: 11 amino acids. CDR3 in DNA: TGTGCTAGTGGTTTCGGGACTGAAGCTTTCTTT. This gives the protein CASGFGTEAFF.

The chain combines TRBV19 with TRBJ1-3, with no clear D. Trimming took off 3 bases at V and 2 bases at J, with 11 bases between the two ends. Looked up from germline, CDR1 is LNHDA and CDR2 is SQIVND (reference sequence). The CDR3 runs 15 residues. Written as DNA, the CDR3 is TGTGCCAGTAGTATCGGGGAAACCCCTGGAAACACCATATATTTT. Encoded protein: CASSIGETPGNTIYF.

This chain connects TRBV15 to TRBJ2-4, with 8 bases fitting TRBD2. The CDR3 consists of 12 residues. J gave up 7 bases and V 6 bases, and 2 bases lay outside the gene matches. Germline-derived CDR1 and CDR2 are LNHNV and YYDKDF (reference sequence). CDR3 loop: CATRSGSNIQYF. CDR3 sequence (DNA): TGTGCCACCAGAAGCGGGAGCAACATTCAGTACTTC. The full variable domain, completed using reference TRBV15 and TRBJ2-4, is DAMVIQNPRYQVTQFGKPVTLSCSQTLNHNVMYWYQQKSSQAPKLLFHYYDKDFNNEADTPDNFQSRRPNTSFCFLDIRSPGLGDTAMYLCATRSGSNIQYFGAGTRLSVL.

V and J are TRBV13 and TRBJ2-7; 7 bases fit TRBD1. Germline V gives CDR1 PRHDT, CDR2 FYEKMQ (reference sequence). The V gene end was trimmed by 7 bases and the J gene end by 3 bases; junction bases not matched to a gene: 9. CDR3 size: 14 residues. This chain's CDR3 is CASTSGTEIYEQYF. CDR3 DNA sequence: TGTGCCAGCACGTCCGGGACAGAAATCTACGAGCAGTACTTC.

J is TRBJ2-1 and V is TRBV10-2, with 12 nucleotides matching TRBD2. The CDR3 runs to 15 residues. Germline CDR1 and CDR2: WSHSY and SAAADI. The J segment lost 8 bases and the V segment lost 3 bases, leaving 5 bases of the junction unmatched. CDR3 region: CASSEFLAGGYEQFF. The CDR3 DNA sequence: TGCGCCAGCAGTGAATTCCTAGCGGGAGGGTATGAGCAGTTCTTC.

The V gene is TRBV6-5, the J gene TRBJ1-4; perhaps TRBD1 as D (6 bases). CDR3 size: 14 residues. Germline loops: CDR1 MNHEY, CDR2 SVGAGI. V lost 5 bases, J lost 8 bases, and 15 bases lay in between. The CDR3 is CASSLDRLGEKLFF. In DNA, the CDR3 is TGTGCCAGCAGTCTAGACAGGCTGGGGGAAAAACTGTTTTTT.

This clone was seen more than once but under ten times. The J gene is TRBJ2-1, the V gene TRBV5-8, with D possibly TRBD2 on 5 matching bases. The CDR3 covers 13 residues. CDR1 SGHTS and CDR2 YDEGEE come from the germline V gene. V was trimmed by 2 bases and J by 10 bases, leaving 13 bases between them. Here the CDR3 reads CASSFTGIGEQFF. The CDR3 nucleotides are TGTGCCAGCAGCTTCACGGGGATCGGCGAGCAGTTCTTC.

V gene TRBV7-8 combines with J gene TRBJ2-1, with a tentative D call TRBD2 (5 bases). The germline CDR1 and CDR2 sequences are SGHVS and FQNEAQ. CDR3 size: 15 residues. Trimming took off 4 bases at V and 4 bases at J, with 14 bases between the two ends. The CDR3 nucleotides read TGTGCCAGCAGCTCTAGGCGGGTCTCGTACAATGAGCAGTTCTTC. It is translated as CASSSRRVSYNEQFF.

The J gene is TRBJ2-1, the V gene TRBV24-1, with 8 nucleotides matching TRBD1. V dropped 3 bases and J dropped 6; count of bases not matched to a gene: 6. Germline assignment: CDR1 KGHDR and CDR2 SFDVKD. There are 15 residues in the CDR3. The CDR3 DNA is TGTGCCACCAGTGATACGGACAGGGACCTCAATGAGCAGTTCTTC. It specifies CATSDTDRDLNEQFF.

The genes are TRBV5-4 and TRBJ2-3; 13 nucleotides agree with TRBD2. Germline lookup yields CDR1 SGHNT and CDR2 YYREEE (reference sequence). The CDR3 consists of 19 residues. With V trimmed by 0 bases and J by 3 bases, 10 bases remained unmatched. The CDR3 DNA follows: TGTGCCAGCAGCTTGGAATCATATAGGACTAGCGGGAGAACAGATACGCAGTATTTT. Its protein is CASSLESYRTSGRTDTQYF.

The gene calls are TRBV5-6 and TRBJ2-1; 14 nucleotides line up with TRBD2. The CDR3 sequence is 15 residues long. V lost 1 base to trimming and J lost 9 bases; unmatched junction nucleotides: 3. Germline loops: CDR1 SGHDT, CDR2 YYEEEE. In DNA form, the CDR3 reads TGTGCCAGCAGCTTGAGACTAGCGGGAGGGTTTGAGCAGTTCTTC. Translating gives CASSLRLAGGFEQFF.

This chain links TRBV19 with TRBJ2-1; D might be TRBD2 (5 bases). The V gene's germline CDR1 is LNHDA and CDR2 SQIVND (reference sequence). The CDR3 spans 17 residues. V dropped 2 bases and J dropped 0 bases, with 14 bases sitting between them. Here the CDR3 DNA reads TGTGCCAGTAGTATATCGGGGTTGGAGATCTCCTACAATGAGCAGTTCTTC. Protein sequence: CASSISGLEISYNEQFF. The full variable domain, completed using reference TRBV19 and TRBJ2-1, is DGGITQSPKYLFRKEGQNVTLSCEQNLNHDAMYWYRQDPGQGLRLIYYSQIVNDFQKGDIAEGYSVSREKKESFPLTVTSAQKNPTAFYLCASSISGLEISYNEQFFGPGTRLTVL.

The J gene is TRBJ1-4, the V gene TRBV28, with D possibly being TRBD1 (6 bases). V was pared by 6 bases and J by 8 bases, with 19 bases between. Germline CDR1 reads MDHEN; CDR2 reads SYDVKM. This CDR3 is built from 15 residues. Written as DNA, the CDR3 is TGTGCCAGCAGCCCGACGGGAGGGGGTAGGGAAAAACTGTTTTTT. This translates into CASSPTGGGREKLFF.

V and J are TRBV18 and TRBJ2-4; 10 nucleotides align to TRBD1. CDR3 length: 15 amino acids. Germline V gene data show CDR1 as KGHSH and CDR2 as LQKENI. J was trimmed by 9 bases and V by 5 bases; bases with no gene match: 10. CDR3 nucleotide sequence: TGTGCCAGCTCAATCCGGGACAGGGGAGGGAGCATTCAGTACTTC. Translated, it gives CASSIRDRGGSIQYF.

This clone was counted once. Other DNA variants within this sample encode the same CDR3. The gene calls are TRBV3-1 (or the pseudogene TRBV3-2) and TRBJ2-7; possible D gene TRBD2, 6 bases. The CDR3 runs 14 residues. Trimming left V 1 base short and J 3 bases short, with 10 bases between. The V gene's germline CDR1 is LGHDT and CDR2 YNNKEL (reference sequence). The CDR3 nucleotides are TGTGCCAGCAGCCAAGGGCGGGGAGGCTACGAGCAGTACTTC. Protein: CASSQGRGGYEQYF.

The V call is TRBV30, the J call TRBJ1-5, with D tentatively TRBD1 (6 bases). CDR3 length: 15 residues. Germline V lookup: CDR1 GTSNPN, CDR2 SVGIG (reference sequence). The ends were cut back, 2 bases at V and 2 bases at J, with 13 bases in the middle. CDR3: CAWSPGGGRNQPQHF. In DNA form, the CDR3 reads TGTGCCTGGAGTCCCGGGGGGGGGCGCAATCAGCCCCAGCATTTT.

The chain recombines TRBV28 with TRBJ2-7; 8 nucleotides match TRBD1. Germline CDR1 and CDR2: MDHEN and SYDVKM. The CDR3 is made up of 14 amino acids. V shed 6 bases, J shed 5 bases, and the junction held 9 bases outside the gene matches. Here the CDR3 reads CASSPRGRLHEQYF. CDR3 DNA sequence: TGTGCCAGCAGCCCCAGGGGGCGCTTGCACGAGCAGTACTTC.

This chain links TRBV29-1 with TRBJ2-1; TRBD2 aligns across 10 bases. After removal of 6 bases from V and 7 bases from J, the junction contained 6 bases not matched to a gene. CDR3 size: 13 residues. Germline lookup yields CDR1 SQVTM and CDR2 ANQGSEA. The CDR3 spells CSVLAGANNEQFF. CDR3 nucleotides: TGCAGCGTGCTAGCGGGAGCGAATAATGAGCAGTTCTTC.

J is TRBJ2-2 and V is TRBV5-4; TRBD1 matches 10 bases. V gave up 2 bases and J gave up 7 bases; unmatched junction bases: 8. Looked up from germline, CDR1 is SGHNT and CDR2 is YYREEE (reference sequence). The length of the CDR3 is 16 residues. For the CDR3, the DNA is TGTGCCAGCAGCTTACCGGGACAGGGGTTGCACGGGGAGCTGTTTTTT. Protein product: CASSLPGQGLHGELFF.

This clone has only a few counts. The chain has TRBV12-5 and TRBJ2-2, with TRBD1 matching over 9 bases. The trim removed 5 bases at V and 2 bases at J, leaving 9 bases unmatched. From germline, CDR1 is LGHNT and CDR2 FRNRAP. The CDR3 length is 17 residues. The CDR3 reads CASGPSGQGVNTGELFF. The CDR3 region has the DNA TGTGCTAGTGGTCCTTCGGGACAGGGTGTAAACACCGGGGAGCTGTTTTTT.

The V call is TRBV7-9, the J call TRBJ2-1; 10 bases map to TRBD1. The ends lost 7 bases at V and 3 bases at J; junction bases unmatched: 9. CDR3 size: 16 residues. The V gene's germline CDR1 is SEHNR and CDR2 FQNEAQ (reference sequence). The CDR3 protein is CASTLSDRGGYNEQFF. CDR3 bases: TGTGCCAGCACCCTTTCGGACAGGGGGGGCTACAATGAGCAGTTCTTC.

This clone was found a few times. The chain combines TRBV10-2 with TRBJ1-1; D may be TRBD1 (6 bases). V lost 7 bases, J lost 4 bases, and 13 bases lay in between. Germline V gives CDR1 WSHSY, CDR2 SAAADI. The CDR3 spans 13 residues. CDR3 in amino acids: CASTGEGGTEAFF. The CDR3 bases are TGCGCCAGCACGGGGGAGGGGGGCACTGAAGCTTTCTTT.

The rearrangement joins TRBV3-1 (or the pseudogene TRBV3-2) to TRBJ1-2; 7 bases line up with TRBD1. This CDR3 contains 13 residues. Germline lookup yields CDR1 LGHDT and CDR2 YNNKEL (reference sequence). Trimming took 5 bases from V and 3 from J; bases not matched to a gene: 3. This CDR3 is CASSFRGDYGYTF. CDR3 sequence (DNA): TGTGCCAGCAGCTTCAGGGGGGACTATGGCTACACCTTC.